Below are 11 T cell receptor beta chains sequenced from a single sample in a study of T cells of healthy individuals. TCRdb re-called the 5' RACE reads with MiXCR, one entry per CDR3 protein. The table lists around 53,000 distinct CDR3 sequences, roughly 15% of them singletons, with about 16% in the top ten. These receptors all come from a human donor in good health.

In DNA, the CDR3 is TGTGCCAGCAGTGTTCGACTAGCGGGAATGGACAATGAGCAGTTCTTC. This encodes CASSVRLAGMDNEQFF. This chain links TRBV2 with TRBJ2-1, with 11 bases lining up with TRBD2. This CDR3 has 16 residues. Germline trimming cut 4 bases from V and 5 bases from J; bases unmatched to any gene: 7. The V gene's germline CDR1 is SNHLY and CDR2 FYNNEI.

This clonotype occurred a few times. The gene calls are TRBV24-1 and TRBJ2-5, with 7 bases identical to TRBD1. V trimming: 4 bases; J trimming: 4 bases; junction bases outside the gene matches: 5. CDR3 size: 14 residues. Germline CDR1 is KGHDR and CDR2 is SFDVKD. CDR3 protein: CATSDSGQRETQYF. CDR3 nucleotide sequence: TGTGCCACCAGTGACTCGGGACAGAGAGAGACCCAGTACTTC.

The chain uses TRBV11-2 and TRBJ2-2, with D hard to call. Germline loops: CDR1 SGHAT, CDR2 FQNNGV. V was shortened by 0 bases and J by 1 base, with 9 bases between the two germline ends. The CDR3 has 16 residues. CDR3 nucleotide sequence: TGTGCCAGCAGCTTAGATCTGGCAGGGAACACCGGGGAGCTGTTTTTT. This codes for CASSLDLAGNTGELFF.

The chain links TRBV5-1 to TRBJ1-3, with 7 positions matching TRBD1. CDR1 and CDR2 from the germline V gene are SGHRS and YFSETQ. The CDR3 totals 15 residues. V was clipped by 4 bases and J by 0 bases; unmatched bases: 4. CDR3 in DNA: TGCGCCAGCAGCGCGGGACAGTTCTCTGGAAACACCATATATTTT. It translates to CASSAGQFSGNTIYF.

This clonotype was counted ten times or more. The chain uses TRBV29-1 and TRBJ2-5; a weak D match, TRBD1 (5 bases). The ends were cut back, 5 bases at V and 5 bases at J, with 12 bases in the middle. This CDR3 comprises 12 residues. From germline, CDR1 is SQVTM and CDR2 ANQGSEA. The CDR3 DNA is TGCAGCGTTACCCAGGGTAGGGAGACCCAGTACTTC. It encodes CSVTQGRETQYF.

The CDR3 DNA follows: TGTGCCAGCAGCCCCCGCGGGACCCCGGAGACCCAGTACTTC. Protein: CASSPRGTPETQYF. V and J are TRBV9 and TRBJ2-5; TRBD2 is a possible D gene (6 bases). Between the trimmed V and J ends, which lost 4 bases and 5 bases, there was a span of 15 bases. This CDR3 comprises 14 residues. Germline values: CDR1 SGDLS, CDR2 YYNGEE.

V usage is TRBV2 and J usage is TRBJ2-5, with 11 bases lining up with TRBD1. With 8 bases clipped from V and 1 base from J, the junction kept 6 bases outside the gene matches. This CDR3 region has 15 residues. Germline values: CDR1 SNHLY, CDR2 FYNNEI. CDR3 sequence: CASGTGGPIQETQYF. CDR3 in DNA: TGTGCCAGCGGGACAGGGGGGCCCATCCAAGAGACCCAGTACTTC.

This CDR3 reads CASSLEGQGNSPLHF. CDR3 nucleotide sequence: TGCGCCAGCAGCTTGGAGGGACAGGGGAATTCACCCCTCCACTTT. V is TRBV5-1 and J is TRBJ1-6, with TRBD1 matching 10 bases. The CDR3 runs to 15 residues. Per the germline V gene, CDR1 is SGHRS and CDR2 is YFSETQ. J lost 7 bases, V lost 0 bases, and 1 base had no gene match.

This clonotype was counted ten times or more. This chain joins TRBV6-2 or TRBV6-3 and TRBJ1-6; 7 nucleotides align to TRBD1. With V trimmed by 6 bases and J by 7 bases, 15 bases remained unmatched. The CDR3 length is 17 residues. The germline V gene has CDR1 MNHEY and CDR2 SVGEGT. The CDR3 bases are TGTGCCAGCAGACGAGCCTTTCAAACAGGGGTAAATTCACCCCTCCACTTT. Protein sequence: CASRRAFQTGVNSPLHF.

This clonotype was observed at least ten times. The gene calls are TRBV29-1 and TRBJ2-2, with 11 bases aligning to TRBD1. There are 16 residues in the CDR3. V trimming: 6 bases; J trimming: 3 bases; junction bases outside the gene matches: 9. Looked up from germline, CDR1 is SQVTM and CDR2 is ANQGSEA. Written as DNA, the CDR3 is TGCAGCGTACAATTCCCGGGACAGGGGGACACCGGGGAGCTGTTTTTT. Translating it yields CSVQFPGQGDTGELFF.

This clonotype showed up just a few times. The chain joins TRBV20-1 to TRBJ2-5, with 8 bases lining up with TRBD2. The germline V gene encodes CDR1 DFQATT and CDR2 SNEGSKA (reference sequence). This CDR3 spans 13 amino acids. Trimming cost V 7 bases and J 5 bases; bases outside gene matches: 9. CDR3 DNA: TGCAGTGGGAGGCGGGGGGCGAAGGAGACCCAGTACTTC. Protein product: CSGRRGAKETQYF.